The clone carrying this T cell receptor (beta chain) came up once. The target antigen is unknown. Different DNA sequences within this sample yield the same CDR3. The V end was cut by 1 base, the J end by 6 bases, with 5 bases between. In germline, CDR1 is MGHRA, CDR2 YSYEKL. The CDR3 is made up of 12 amino acids. The source of the sample is a study of shared clonotypes between healthy human individuals. Study at large: The donors, a couple of women and three men, were aged 18 to 49. The study, taken as a whole, reports: Among donors, the sharing of clonotypes was expected to be influenced by sequencing depth.

Selected positively for CCR7 and CD45RO-negative, naive CD8 cells excluded terminally differentiated effector memory CD45RA+ cells. Produced via immunoSEQ multiplex PCR; TCRdb's table is partial and in-frame only. The top ten clones hold 1.1% of a sample with some 2 million clones, less than 95% of them seen once. Sequencing was performed on naive CD8+ T cells sorted from blood. This clonotype was obtained from a young man in good health. The chain couples TRBV4-1 to TRBJ2-3; D unclear. CDR3 DNA sequence: TGCGCCAGCAGCCAAGCTGGGGATACGCAGTATTTT. Protein product: CASSQAGDTQYF.